Presented here are 10 T cell receptor beta chains from one specimen sequenced in a study of CD8 T cells in ankylosing spondylitis. TCRdb re-called the 5' RACE reads with MiXCR, one entry per CDR3 protein. The table lists a few hundred thousand distinct CDR3 sequences, around 20% of them singletons. What was sequenced was blood, either unsorted or a sorted T cell fraction (not recorded which). The source of these receptors is a male donor with ankylosing spondylitis or in good health (not recorded which).

This clonotype was observed a few times. This chain links TRBV28 with TRBJ1-4, with D hard to call. The CDR3 runs 15 residues. Deletions cut 5 bases from V and 8 bases from J, with 18 bases between. The germline gives CDR1 MDHEN, CDR2 SYDVKM. Here the CDR3 DNA reads TGTGCCAGCAGTGAATTGAACCGGGGAGAGGAAAAACTGTTTTTT. This encodes CASSELNRGEEKLFF.

V usage is TRBV27 and J usage is TRBJ2-3, with TRBD1 matching 7 bases. Trimming cost V 3 bases and J 7 bases; bases outside gene matches: 10. Germline V gene data show CDR1 as MNHEY and CDR2 as SMNVEV (reference sequence). The CDR3 contains 15 residues. The CDR3 DNA reads as TGTGCCAGCAGTTTGACAGGGAGTCGTCGCCATACGCAGTATTTT. Amino acids: CASSLTGSRRHTQYF.

This clonotype was seen ten or more times. This chain links TRBV12-3 or TRBV12-4 with TRBJ2-1, with unresolved D. Trimming stripped 8 bases from V and 5 bases from J, with 7 bases between. The CDR3 totals 11 residues. CDR3 residues: CASRRNNEQFF. The DNA of the CDR3 is TGTGCCAGCCGACGAAACAATGAGCAGTTCTTC.

This clonotype was seen more than once but under ten times. The rearrangement links TRBV7-3 to TRBJ2-2; 8 bases fit TRBD2. V shed 5 bases and J 4 bases; nucleotides not matched to a gene: 6. This CDR3 comprises 15 residues. In germline, CDR1 is SGHTA, CDR2 FQGTGA. Written as DNA, the CDR3 is TGTGCCAGCAGCCTGGGGACTAGTCTCACCGGGGAGCTGTTTTTT. Translated, it gives CASSLGTSLTGELFF.

This clonotype turned up a few times. The CDR3 is CAGGLNTGELFF. CDR3 nucleotide sequence: TGTGCCGGAGGACTTAACACCGGGGAGCTGTTTTTT. V and J are TRBV12-3 or TRBV12-4 and TRBJ2-2; tentative D call: TRBD2 (5 bases). This CDR3 spans 12 amino acids. The ends were cut back, 11 bases at V and 2 bases at J, with 9 bases in the middle.

This clonotype was observed a handful of times. This chain links TRBV20-1 with TRBJ2-5, with 7 bases identical to TRBD2. Germline-derived CDR1 and CDR2 are DFQATT and SNEGSKA (reference sequence). Trimming at V came to 6 bases and at J to 1 base, leaving 5 bases not matched to a gene. The CDR3 spans 13 residues. In DNA, the CDR3 is TGCAGTGCCTCCGGGACTACCCAAGAGACCCAGTACTTC. Protein: CSASGTTQETQYF.

This chain uses TRBV18 with TRBJ2-7; 10 bases align to TRBD1. The CDR3 spans 12 residues. Germline trimming cut 4 bases from V and 6 bases from J; bases unmatched to any gene: 0. Germline assignment: CDR1 KGHSH and CDR2 LQKENI. The CDR3 DNA reads as TGTGCCAGCTCACGGGACAGGGGCGAGCAGTACGTC. It codes for CASSRDRGEQYV.

This clonotype was counted only a few times. J is TRBJ2-1 and V is TRBV5-1; D may be TRBD1 (5 bases). The CDR3 consists of 12 residues. In germline, CDR1 is SGHRS, CDR2 YFSETQ. The germline V and J ends were trimmed by 4 bases and 8 bases, with 10 bases remaining between them. The CDR3 region has the DNA TGCGCCAGCAGCAAGGACATTTATGAGCAGTTCTTC. This sequence encodes CASSKDIYEQFF.

This clonotype was detected a few times. The chain combines TRBV20-1 with TRBJ2-3; 7 bases line up with TRBD2. Germline V gene sequence: CDR1 DFQATT, CDR2 SNEGSKA (reference sequence). This CDR3 contains 17 residues. The V segment lost 0 bases and the J segment 2 bases; nucleotides outside the gene matches: 11. The chain's CDR3 is CSARDVPAGGNTDTQYF. In DNA form, the CDR3 reads TGCAGTGCTAGAGATGTTCCGGCCGGGGGGAACACAGATACGCAGTATTTT.

This clonotype was detected only a few times. This chain's CDR3 is CASFRDPQGVNTEAFF. The CDR3 nucleotides read TGTGCCAGCTTCCGGGACCCTCAAGGGGTGAACACTGAAGCTTTCTTT. The genes are TRBV2 and TRBJ1-1, with D perhaps TRBD1 (5 bases). Trimming took off 8 bases at V and 0 bases at J, with 19 bases between the two ends. CDR3 length equals 16 residues. Per germline, CDR1 SNHLY and CDR2 FYNNEI.